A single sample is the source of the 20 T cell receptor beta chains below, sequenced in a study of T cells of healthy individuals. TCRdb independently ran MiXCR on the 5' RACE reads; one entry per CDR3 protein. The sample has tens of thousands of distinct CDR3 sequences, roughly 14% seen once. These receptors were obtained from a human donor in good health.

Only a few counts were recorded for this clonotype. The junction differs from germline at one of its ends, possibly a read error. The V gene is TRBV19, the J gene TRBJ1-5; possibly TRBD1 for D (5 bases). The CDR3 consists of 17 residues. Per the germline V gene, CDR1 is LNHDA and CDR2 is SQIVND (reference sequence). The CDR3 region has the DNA TGTGCCAGTAGTATGAGGCAGGGAATTTCTGGCAATCAGCCCCAGAATTTT. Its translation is CASSMRQGISGNQPQNF.

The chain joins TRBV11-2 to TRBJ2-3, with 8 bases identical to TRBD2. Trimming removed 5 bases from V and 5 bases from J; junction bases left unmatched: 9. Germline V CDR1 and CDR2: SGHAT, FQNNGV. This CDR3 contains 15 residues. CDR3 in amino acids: CASSRLSGGEDTQYF. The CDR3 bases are TGTGCCAGCAGCCGACTCAGCGGGGGCGAAGATACGCAGTATTTT.

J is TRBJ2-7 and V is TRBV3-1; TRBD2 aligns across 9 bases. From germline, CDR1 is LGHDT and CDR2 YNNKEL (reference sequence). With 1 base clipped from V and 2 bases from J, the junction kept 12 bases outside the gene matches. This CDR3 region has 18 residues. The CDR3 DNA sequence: TGTGCCAGCAGCCAAGGACTAGCGGTAGCCCCGAACCCCTACGAGCAGTACTTC. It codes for CASSQGLAVAPNPYEQYF.

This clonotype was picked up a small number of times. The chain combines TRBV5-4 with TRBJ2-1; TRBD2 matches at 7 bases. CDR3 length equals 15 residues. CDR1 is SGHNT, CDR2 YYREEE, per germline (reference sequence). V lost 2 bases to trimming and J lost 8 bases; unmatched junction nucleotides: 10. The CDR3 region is CASSFSRTSLDEQFF. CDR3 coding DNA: TGTGCCAGCAGCTTCTCCAGGACTAGTCTTGATGAGCAGTTCTTC.

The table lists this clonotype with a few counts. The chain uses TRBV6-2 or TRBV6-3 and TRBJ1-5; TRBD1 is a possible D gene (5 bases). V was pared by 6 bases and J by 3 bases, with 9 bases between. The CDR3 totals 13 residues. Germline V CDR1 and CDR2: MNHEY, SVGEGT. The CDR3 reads CASRDSDNQPQHF. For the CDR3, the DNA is TGTGCCAGCAGAGACAGTGACAATCAGCCCCAGCATTTT.

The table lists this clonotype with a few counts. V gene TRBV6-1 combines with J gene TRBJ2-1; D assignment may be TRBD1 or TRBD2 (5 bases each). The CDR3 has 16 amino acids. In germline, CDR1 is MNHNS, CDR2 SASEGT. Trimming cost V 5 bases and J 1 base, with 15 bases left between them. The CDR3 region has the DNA TGTGCCAGCAGTCTTCTGAGGGGAGAATCCTACAATGAGCAGTTCTTC. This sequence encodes CASSLLRGESYNEQFF.

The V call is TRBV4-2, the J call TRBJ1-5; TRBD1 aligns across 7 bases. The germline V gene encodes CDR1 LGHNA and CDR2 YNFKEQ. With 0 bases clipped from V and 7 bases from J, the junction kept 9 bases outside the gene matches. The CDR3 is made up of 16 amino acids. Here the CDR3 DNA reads TGTGCCAGCAGCCAAGATTATCGACAGGGACCCCAGCCCCAGCATTTT. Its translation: CASSQDYRQGPQPQHF.

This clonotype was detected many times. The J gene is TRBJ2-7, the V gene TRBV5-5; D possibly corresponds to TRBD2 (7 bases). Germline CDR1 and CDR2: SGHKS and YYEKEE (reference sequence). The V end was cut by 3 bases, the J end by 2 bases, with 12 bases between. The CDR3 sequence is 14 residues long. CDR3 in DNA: TGTGCCAGCAGCTCGGGGGGCGGAACCTACGAGCAGTACTTC. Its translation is CASSSGGGTYEQYF.

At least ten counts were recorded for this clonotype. This CDR3 is CASSLPGVGELFF. CDR3 nucleotide sequence: TGTGCCAGCAGCCTACCTGGGGTCGGGGAGCTGTTTTTT. V and J are TRBV7-2 and TRBJ2-2; D gene ambiguous. Trimming took off 5 bases at V and 7 bases at J, with 11 bases between the two ends. Germline CDR1 and CDR2: SGHTA and FQGNSA. This CDR3 region has 13 residues.

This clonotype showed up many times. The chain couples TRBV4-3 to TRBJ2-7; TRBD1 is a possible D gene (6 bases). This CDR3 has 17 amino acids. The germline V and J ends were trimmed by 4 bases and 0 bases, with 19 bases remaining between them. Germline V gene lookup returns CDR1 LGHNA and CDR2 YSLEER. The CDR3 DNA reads TGCGCCAGCAGCCTAACGTGGACAGATACCAGCTCCTACGAGCAGTACTTC. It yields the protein CASSLTWTDTSSYEQYF.

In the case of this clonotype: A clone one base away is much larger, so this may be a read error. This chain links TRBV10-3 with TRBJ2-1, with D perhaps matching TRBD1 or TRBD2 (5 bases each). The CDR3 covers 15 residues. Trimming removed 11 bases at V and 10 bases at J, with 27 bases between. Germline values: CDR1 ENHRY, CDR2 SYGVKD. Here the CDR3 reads CAATEQDLDHGEQFF. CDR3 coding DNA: TGTGCCGCGACAGAACAGGACTTAGATCATGGAGAGCAGTTCTTC.

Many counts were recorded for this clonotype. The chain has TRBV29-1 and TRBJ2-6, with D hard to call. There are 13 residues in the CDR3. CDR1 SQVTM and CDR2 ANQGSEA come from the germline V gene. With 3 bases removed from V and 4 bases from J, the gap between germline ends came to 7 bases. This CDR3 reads CSVELGGANVLTF. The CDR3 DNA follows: TGCAGCGTTGAGTTGGGGGGGGCCAACGTCCTGACTTTC. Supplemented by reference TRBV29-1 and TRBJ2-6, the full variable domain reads SAVISQKPSRDICQRGTSLTIQCQVDSQVTMMFWYRQQPGQSLTLIATANQGSEATYESGFVIDKFPISRPNLTFSTLTVSNMSPEDSSIYLCSVELGGANVLTFGAGSRLTVL.

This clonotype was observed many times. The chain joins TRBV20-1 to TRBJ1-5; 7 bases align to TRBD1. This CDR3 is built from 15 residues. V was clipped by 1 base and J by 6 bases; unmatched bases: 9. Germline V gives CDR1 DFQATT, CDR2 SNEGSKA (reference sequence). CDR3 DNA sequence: TGCAGTGCTAGAGGGAGGGGGCGCGGGGGTCAGCCCCAGCATTTT. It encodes CSARGRGRGGQPQHF.

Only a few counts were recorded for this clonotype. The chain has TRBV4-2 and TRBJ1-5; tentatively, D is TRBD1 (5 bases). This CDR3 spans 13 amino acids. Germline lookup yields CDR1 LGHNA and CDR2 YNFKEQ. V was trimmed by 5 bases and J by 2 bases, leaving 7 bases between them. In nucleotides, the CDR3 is TGTGCCAGCAGCGCACAGGGCAATCAGCCCCAGCATTTT. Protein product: CASSAQGNQPQHF.

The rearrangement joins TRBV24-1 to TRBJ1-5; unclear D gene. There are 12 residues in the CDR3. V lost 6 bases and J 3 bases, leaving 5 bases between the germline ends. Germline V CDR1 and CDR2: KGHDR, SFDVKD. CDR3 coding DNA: TGTGCCACCAGTCTGTCCAATCAGCCCCAGCATTTT. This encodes CATSLSNQPQHF.

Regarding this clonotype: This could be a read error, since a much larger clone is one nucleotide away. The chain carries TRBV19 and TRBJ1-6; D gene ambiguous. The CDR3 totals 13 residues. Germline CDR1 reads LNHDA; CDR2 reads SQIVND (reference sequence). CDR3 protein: CASSPTHNSPLNF. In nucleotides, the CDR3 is TGTGCCAGTAGTCCGACCCACAATTCACCCCTCAACTTT.

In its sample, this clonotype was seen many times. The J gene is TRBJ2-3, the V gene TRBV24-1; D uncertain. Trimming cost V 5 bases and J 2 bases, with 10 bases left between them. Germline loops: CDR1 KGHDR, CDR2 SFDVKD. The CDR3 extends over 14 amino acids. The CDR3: CATSAQTDTDTQYF. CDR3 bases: TGTGCCACCAGTGCCCAGACCGACACAGATACGCAGTATTTT.

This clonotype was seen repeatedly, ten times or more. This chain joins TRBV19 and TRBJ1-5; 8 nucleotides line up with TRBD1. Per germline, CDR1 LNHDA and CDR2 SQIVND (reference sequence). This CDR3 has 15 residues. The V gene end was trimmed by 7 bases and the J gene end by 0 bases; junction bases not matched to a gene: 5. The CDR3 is CASNLQGASNQPQHF. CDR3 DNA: TGTGCCAGTAATTTGCAGGGGGCTAGCAATCAGCCCCAGCATTTT.

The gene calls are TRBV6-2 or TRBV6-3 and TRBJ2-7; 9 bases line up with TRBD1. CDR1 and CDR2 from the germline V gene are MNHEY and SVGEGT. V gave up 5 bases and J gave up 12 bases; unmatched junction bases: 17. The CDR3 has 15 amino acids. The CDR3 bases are TGTGCCAGCAGTGCGGCCGGGACAGGGAGCCTTGTACGGTACTTC. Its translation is CASSAAGTGSLVRYF.

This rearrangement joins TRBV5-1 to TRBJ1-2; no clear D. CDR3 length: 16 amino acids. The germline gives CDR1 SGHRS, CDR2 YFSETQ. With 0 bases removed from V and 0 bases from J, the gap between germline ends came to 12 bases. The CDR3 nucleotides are TGCGCCAGCAGCTTGGGGGCCGGAGCCACTAACTATGGCTACACCTTC. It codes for CASSLGAGATNYGYTF.